The entry below gives a single TCR beta chain sequence along with its context. Its antigen is currently unknown. Healthy donors had no documented immune events, such as infections, while sampled. The table came from immunoSEQ multiplex PCR; TCRdb's copy has only in-frame clones and leaves some out. The sample has tens of thousands of clones, roughly 90% seen once; the top ten hold less than 6%. This sample was taken from a study of identifying expanded T cells in peripheral blood. Findings of the study overall: Over about two and four weeks, about 16 and 19 clones changed, versus around 1.3 between replicates. Across healthy donors, higher total template counts meant significantly greater two-week count variance.

Looked up from germline, CDR1 is LNHDA and CDR2 is SQIVND (reference sequence). V lost 3 bases, J lost 7 bases, and 12 bases lay in between. This CDR3 contains 13 residues. The chain is built from TRBV19 and TRBJ1-1, with D perhaps TRBD1 (6 bases). Sequences were obtained from blood. The clonotype originates from a person between 18 and 75 years old in good health. This chain's CDR3 is CASSIRQADEAFF. The CDR3 DNA reads TGTGCCAGTAGTATTCGACAGGCAGATGAAGCTTTCTTT. The whole variable domain, filled in from reference TRBV19 and TRBJ1-1, reads DGGITQSPKYLFRKEGQNVTLSCEQNLNHDAMYWYRQDPGQGLRLIYYSQIVNDFQKGDIAEGYSVSREKKESFPLTVTSAQKNPTAFYLCASSIRQADEAFFGQGTRLTVV.